The clone carrying this T cell receptor (beta chain) has a handful of counts. The antigen remains unidentified. V shed 5 bases and J shed 2 bases, with 13 bases lying between them. The germline V gene has CDR1 SGHRS and CDR2 YFSETQ. The CDR3 is 15 amino acids. The data originate from a study of T cell responses to AZD1222 COVID-19 vaccine. Study background: Recipients boosted at about 4 weeks or about 12 weeks are pooled.

Profiled with immunoSEQ multiplex PCR; TCRdb holds only in-frame clones, not every one. The data show some 150,000 clones, with approximately 88% seen just once and just under 3% held by the top ten. Study-wide results and caveats: Possibly, clonal diversity was underestimated; donors were largely white British and included more females. Increased Spike-specific TCR breadth and depth were observed after two AZD1222 doses. No repertoire was sampled before or during the peak T cell response, only after it.

The specimen comprised peripheral blood, sampled on day 0 of AZD1222 vaccination. V gene TRBV5-1 combines with J gene TRBJ2-2; D is perhaps TRBD1 or TRBD2 (5 bases each). The origin of this receptor is an adult in good health. CDR3 amino acids: CASSHGTTNTGELFF. DNA of the CDR3: TGCGCCAGCAGTCATGGGACGACAAACACCGGGGAGCTGTTTTTT.